A selection of T cell receptor beta chains follows, all from one sample in a study of blood T cell repertoires in COVID-19. Using immunoSEQ multiplex PCR, the repertoire was profiled, and TCRdb retains in-frame clones only, with some absent. The sample includes around 300,000 clones, around 87% of them seen just once. Input material: PBMCs or T cells enriched from blood (not recorded which). These receptors all stem from a woman in her late teens or twenties with acute COVID-19. Both conserved end residues are part of each CDR3. The D gene is left open where the match is weak. The size of a clone is reported for some rows only, either as once, few or many, or as a class for expanded clones.

d_gene	abundance	v_gene	j_gene	CDR3nt	CDR3aa
.	.	TRBV4-1	TRBJ2-3	TGCGCCAGCAGCCAAGCCCCCGGAGGACTTCGTGCAGGTACGCAGTATTTT	CASSQAPGGLRAGTQYF
TRBD1	.	TRBV30	TRBJ2-7	TGTGCCTGGAGAACAGGGGCTGTACCCTACGAGCAGTACTTC	CAWRTGAVPYEQYF
TRBD1	.	TRBV7-2	TRBJ2-7	TGTGCCAGCAGCCGTGACAGGGTAACCTCCTACGAGCAGTACTTC	CASSRDRVTSYEQYF
.	.	TRBV10-3	TRBJ2-6	TGTGCCATCAGTGAGAATTGGGCATGGGGGCCGAGCTCTGGGGCCAACGTCCTGACTTTC	CAISENWAWGPSSGANVLTF
TRBD2	.	TRBV4-1	TRBJ2-1	TGCGCCAGCAGTGACGGGACTAGCGGGAACCAGCAGTTCTTC	CASSDGTSGNQQFF
.	few	TRBV19	TRBJ2-7	TGTGCCACCCTGGGCTGGGCAGAGAGCCGCTACGAGCAGTACTTC	CATLGWAESRYEQYF
.	.	TRBV6-5	TRBJ2-7	TGTGCCAGCAGTTACTCGTCAGGCAGTACAGGGCTCGAGCAGTACTTC	CASSYSSGSTGLEQYF
.	.	TRBV4-1	TRBJ1-5	TGCGCCAGCAGCCACCCGGACGGGGAGACGGGCTTGGCCCAGCATTTT	CASSHPDGETGLAQHF
.	.	TRBV29-1	TRBJ2-5	TGCAGCGTTAGGAGGAGCATCCAAGAGACCCAGTACTTC	CSVRRSIQETQYF
.	.	TRBV5-1	TRBJ2-1	TGCGCCAGCAGCCCGGTCCCAATGTCAGGGGGGATGCATGAGCAGTTCTTC	CASSPVPMSGGMHEQFF
.	.	TRBV12-5	TRBJ1-5	TGTGCTAGTGGTTTGGCTCCTGATCAGCCCCAGCATTTT	CASGLAPDQPQHF
TRBD1	once	TRBV5-6	TRBJ1-1	TGTGCCAGCAGCCCGACAGGGGGCATTGAAGCTTTCTTT	CASSPTGGIEAFF
TRBD1	.	TRBV4-3	TRBJ1-4	TGCGCCAGCAGCCAAAAAGCCGGGACAGGCCCTGAAAAACTGTTTTTT	CASSQKAGTGPEKLFF